In its sample, the clone carrying this T cell receptor beta chain was seen many times. What it recognizes is unknown. The data are from a study of Graves' ophthalmopathy and Graves' hyperthyroidism. Study-wide findings and caveats: Between ophthalmopathy and stable hyperthyroidism, a 13-signature model drew a separation with about 85% sensitivity and roughly 78% specificity. Most clonotypes expanded in thyroid above 0.001 frequency were present in blood too.

CDR3 regions of TCR beta were amplified from RNA transcripts. Scientists carried out first-round RT-PCR using HTBI primers and then a second-round multiplex PCR. Via MiXCR, TCRdb re-called the multiplex PCR reads, giving one row per CDR3 protein. This sample has about 740,000 distinct CDR3 sequences; approximately 40% occur once, and the top ten carry approximately 43%. Moderate-to-severe activity, CAS at least 3, NOSPECS at least 4 and duration under 3 months characterized donors with ophthalmopathy. Uncontrolled infections, pregnancy, lactation or other autoimmune diseases led to patient exclusion. The ends were cut back, 4 bases at V and 6 bases at J, with 14 bases in the middle. The CDR3 totals 13 residues. Germline V lookup: CDR1 SGHTS, CDR2 YDEGEE.

The TCR originated in an adult man with Graves' ophthalmopathy. The sequenced material came from peripheral blood. The chain uses TRBV5-8 and TRBJ2-7; D remains unclear. The CDR3 spells CASSGGGDREQYF. The CDR3 nucleotides are TGTGCCAGCAGCGGTGGTGGGGATCGCGAGCAGTACTTC.